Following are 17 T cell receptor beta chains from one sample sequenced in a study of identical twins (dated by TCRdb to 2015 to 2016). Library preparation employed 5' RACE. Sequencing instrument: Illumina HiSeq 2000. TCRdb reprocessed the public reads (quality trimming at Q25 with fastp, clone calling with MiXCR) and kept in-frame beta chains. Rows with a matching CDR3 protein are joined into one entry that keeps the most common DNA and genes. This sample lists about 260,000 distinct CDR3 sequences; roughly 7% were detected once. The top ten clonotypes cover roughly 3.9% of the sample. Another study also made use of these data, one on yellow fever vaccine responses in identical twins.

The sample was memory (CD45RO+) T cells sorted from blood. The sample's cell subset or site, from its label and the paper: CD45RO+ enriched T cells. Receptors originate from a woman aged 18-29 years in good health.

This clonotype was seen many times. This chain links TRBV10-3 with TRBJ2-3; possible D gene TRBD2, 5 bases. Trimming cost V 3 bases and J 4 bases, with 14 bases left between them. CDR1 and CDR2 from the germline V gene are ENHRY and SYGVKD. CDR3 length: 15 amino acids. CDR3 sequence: CAISDRGADSDTQYF. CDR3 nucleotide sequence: TGTGCCATCAGTGACCGGGGAGCGGACTCAGATACGCAGTATTTT.

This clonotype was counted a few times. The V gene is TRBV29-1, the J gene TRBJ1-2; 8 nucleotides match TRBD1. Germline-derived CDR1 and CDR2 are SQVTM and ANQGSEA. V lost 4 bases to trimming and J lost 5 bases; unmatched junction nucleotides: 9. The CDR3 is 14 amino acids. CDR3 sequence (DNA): TGCAGCGTTGGGGCGGACAGGGTTGGTTATGGCTACACCTTC. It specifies CSVGADRVGYGYTF.

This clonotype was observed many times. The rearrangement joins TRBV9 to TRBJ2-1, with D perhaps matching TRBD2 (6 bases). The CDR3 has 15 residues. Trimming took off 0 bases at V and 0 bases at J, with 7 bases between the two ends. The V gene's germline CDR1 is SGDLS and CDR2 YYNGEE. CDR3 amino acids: CASSVGRGSYNEQFF. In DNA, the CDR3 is TGTGCCAGCAGCGTAGGGAGGGGCTCCTACAATGAGCAGTTCTTC.

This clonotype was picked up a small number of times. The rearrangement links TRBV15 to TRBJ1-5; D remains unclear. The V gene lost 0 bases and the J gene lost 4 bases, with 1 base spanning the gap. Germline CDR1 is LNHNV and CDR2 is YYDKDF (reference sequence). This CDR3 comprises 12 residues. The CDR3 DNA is TGTGCCACCAGCAGAGAAAATCAGCCCCAGCATTTT. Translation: CATSRENQPQHF.

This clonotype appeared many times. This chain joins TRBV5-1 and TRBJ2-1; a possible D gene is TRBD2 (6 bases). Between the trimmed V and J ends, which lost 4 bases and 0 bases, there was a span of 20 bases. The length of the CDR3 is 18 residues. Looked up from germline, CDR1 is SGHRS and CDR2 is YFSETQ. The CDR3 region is CASSGRDSYFSSYNEQFF. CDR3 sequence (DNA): TGCGCCAGCAGCGGCCGGGACTCTTACTTCAGCTCCTACAATGAGCAGTTCTTC.

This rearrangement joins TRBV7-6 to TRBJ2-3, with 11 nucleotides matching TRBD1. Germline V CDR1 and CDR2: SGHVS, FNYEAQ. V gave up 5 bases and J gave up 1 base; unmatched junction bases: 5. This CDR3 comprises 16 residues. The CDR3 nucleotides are TGTGCCAGCAGCCCGGACAGGGGGCTAGGCACAGATACGCAGTATTTT. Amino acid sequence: CASSPDRGLGTDTQYF.

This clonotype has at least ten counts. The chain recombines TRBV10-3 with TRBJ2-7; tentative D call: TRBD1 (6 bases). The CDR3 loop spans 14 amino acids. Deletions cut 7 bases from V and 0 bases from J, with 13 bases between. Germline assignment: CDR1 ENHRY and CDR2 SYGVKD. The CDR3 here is CAIMSQGSSYEQYF. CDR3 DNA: TGTGCCATCATGTCACAGGGTAGCTCCTACGAGCAGTACTTC.

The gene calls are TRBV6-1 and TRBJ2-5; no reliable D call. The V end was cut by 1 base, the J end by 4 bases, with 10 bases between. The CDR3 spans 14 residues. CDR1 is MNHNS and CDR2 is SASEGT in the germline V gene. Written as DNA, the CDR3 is TGTGCCAGCAGTGAAGGGTCAACGGCAGAGACCCAGTACTTC. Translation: CASSEGSTAETQYF.

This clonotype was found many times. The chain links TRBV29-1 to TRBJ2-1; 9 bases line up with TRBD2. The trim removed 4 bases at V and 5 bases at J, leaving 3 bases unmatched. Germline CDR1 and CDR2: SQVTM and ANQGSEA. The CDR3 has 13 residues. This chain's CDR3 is CSVGGRAHNEQFF. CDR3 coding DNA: TGCAGCGTTGGCGGGAGGGCCCACAATGAGCAGTTCTTC.

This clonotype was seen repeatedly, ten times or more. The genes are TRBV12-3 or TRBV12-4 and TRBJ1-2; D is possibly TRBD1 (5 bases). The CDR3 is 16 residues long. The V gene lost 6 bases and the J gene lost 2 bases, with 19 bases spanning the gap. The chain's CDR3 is CASSLMGGELNYGYTF. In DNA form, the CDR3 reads TGTGCCAGCAGCCTGATGGGGGGGGAATTAAACTATGGCTACACCTTC.

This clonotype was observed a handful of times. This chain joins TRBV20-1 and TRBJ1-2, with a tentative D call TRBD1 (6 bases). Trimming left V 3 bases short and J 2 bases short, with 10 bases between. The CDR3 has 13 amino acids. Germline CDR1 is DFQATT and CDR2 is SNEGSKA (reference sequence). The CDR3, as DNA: TGCAGTGCTAGGGACAGCCTGAACTATGGCTACACCTTC. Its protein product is CSARDSLNYGYTF.

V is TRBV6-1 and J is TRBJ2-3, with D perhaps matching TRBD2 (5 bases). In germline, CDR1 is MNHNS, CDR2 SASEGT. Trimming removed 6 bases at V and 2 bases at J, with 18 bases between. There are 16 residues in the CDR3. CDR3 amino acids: CASSLRLSGVTDTQYF. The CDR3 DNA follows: TGTGCCAGCAGCCTTCGTTTGTCCGGGGTCACAGATACGCAGTATTTT.

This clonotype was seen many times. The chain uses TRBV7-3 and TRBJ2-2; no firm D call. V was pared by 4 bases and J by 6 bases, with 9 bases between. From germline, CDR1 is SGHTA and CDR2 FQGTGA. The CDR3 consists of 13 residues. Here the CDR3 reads CASSYRSAGELFF. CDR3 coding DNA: TGTGCCAGCAGCTACCGTTCGGCCGGGGAGCTGTTTTTT.

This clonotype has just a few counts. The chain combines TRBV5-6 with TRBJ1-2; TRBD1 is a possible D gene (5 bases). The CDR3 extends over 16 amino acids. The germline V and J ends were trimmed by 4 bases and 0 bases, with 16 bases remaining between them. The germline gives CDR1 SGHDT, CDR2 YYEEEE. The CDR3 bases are TGTGCCAGCAGCACCTACCGACAGACTCCTAACTATGGCTACACCTTC. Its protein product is CASSTYRQTPNYGYTF.

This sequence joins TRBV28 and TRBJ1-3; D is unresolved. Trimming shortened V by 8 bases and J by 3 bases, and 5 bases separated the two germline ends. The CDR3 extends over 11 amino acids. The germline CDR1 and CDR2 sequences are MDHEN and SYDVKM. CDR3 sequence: CASRNGNTIYF. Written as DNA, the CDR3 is TGTGCCAGCCGAAATGGAAACACCATATATTTT.

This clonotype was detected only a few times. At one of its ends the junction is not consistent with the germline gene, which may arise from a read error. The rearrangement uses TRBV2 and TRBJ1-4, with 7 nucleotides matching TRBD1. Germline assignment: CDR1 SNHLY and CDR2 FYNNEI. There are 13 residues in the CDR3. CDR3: CASRDRVGEKLFF. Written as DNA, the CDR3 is TGTGCCAGCCGTGACAGGGTCGGGGAAAAACTGTTTTTT.

Written as DNA, the CDR3 is TGTGCCAGCTCACCACTTTCGGGGGGGGAGCAGTTCTTC. Residues: CASSPLSGGEQFF. This rearrangement joins TRBV18 to TRBJ2-1, with 8 bases that match TRBD2. The CDR3 is 13 amino acids. The V gene's germline CDR1 is KGHSH and CDR2 LQKENI. V lost 1 base and J lost 10; bases outside the gene matches: 3. Together with reference TRBV18 and TRBJ2-1, the CDR3 gives the full variable domain: NAGVMQNPRHLVRRRGQEARLRCSPMKGHSHVYWYRQLPEEGLKFMVYLQKENIIDESGMPKERFSAEFPKEGPSILRIQQVVRGDSAAYFCASSPLSGGEQFFGPGTRLTVL.